The 20 T cell receptor beta chains below come from one sample, sequenced in a study of monozygotic twins with cystic fibrosis. The data were produced by immunoSEQ multiplex PCR, yet TCRdb's version contains in-frame clones alone and is incomplete. The sample has about 17,000 clones, roughly 96% seen once. Sequencing input: blood. The origin of the receptors is a girl aged 2 to 9 with cystic fibrosis.

This sequence joins TRBV27 and TRBJ2-7, with unresolved D. Trimming shortened V by 4 bases and J by 4 bases, and 14 bases separated the two germline ends. CDR1 MNHEY and CDR2 SMNVEV come from the germline V gene (reference sequence). The CDR3 covers 14 residues. CDR3 loop: CASSSRLGWYEQYF. CDR3 in DNA: TGTGCCAGCAGTTCCCGGTTAGGGTGGTACGAGCAGTACTTC.

This clone was detected only a few times. The chain recombines TRBV7-9 with TRBJ2-4; D is unresolved. The CDR3 is made up of 15 amino acids. CDR1 is SEHNR and CDR2 is FQNEAQ in the germline V gene (reference sequence). Trimming cost V 1 base and J 1 base, with 8 bases left between them. The CDR3 DNA follows: TGTGCCAGCAGCTTAGAGGGTCTTGCCAAAAACATTCAGTACTTC. This codes for CASSLEGLAKNIQYF. The full variable domain, with the rest looked up from reference TRBV7-9 and TRBJ2-4, is DTGVSQNPRHKITKRGQNVTFRCDPISEHNRLYWYRQTLGQGPEFLTYFQNEAQLEKSRLLSDRFSAERPKGSFSTLEIQRTEQGDSAMYLCASSLEGLAKNIQYFGAGTRLSVL.

This chain joins TRBV5-6 and TRBJ2-1; 7 bases match TRBD1. Germline CDR1 SGHDT, CDR2 YYEEEE. J lost 2 bases, V lost 2 bases, and 4 bases had no gene match. The CDR3 has 15 residues. CDR3 bases: TGTGCCAGCAGCTTAGACAGGGATACCTACAATGAGCAGTTCTTC. Protein sequence: CASSLDRDTYNEQFF.

CDR3 nucleotides: TGTGCCAGCAGTGAACTGGACTCACCTTACAATGAGCAGTTCTTC. Protein sequence: CASSELDSPYNEQFF. This chain uses TRBV6-1 with TRBJ2-1, with D perhaps TRBD2 (5 bases). The ends were cut back, 2 bases at V and 4 bases at J, with 12 bases in the middle. The length of the CDR3 is 15 residues. From germline, CDR1 is MNHNS and CDR2 SASEGT.

This chain connects TRBV4-3 to TRBJ2-3; tentative D call: TRBD1 (6 bases). V lost 2 bases to trimming and J lost 6 bases, with 12 bases between them. The V gene's germline CDR1 is LGHNA and CDR2 YSLEER. This CDR3 contains 14 residues. The DNA of the CDR3 is TGCGCCAGCAGCCAAAACAGGGACGTGGATACGCAGTATTTT. This encodes CASSQNRDVDTQYF.

The chain joins TRBV10-3 to TRBJ2-1, with TRBD1 identical over 7 bases. The V gene end was trimmed by 3 bases and the J gene end by 0 bases; junction bases not matched to a gene: 2. This CDR3 spans 15 amino acids. The germline gives CDR1 ENHRY, CDR2 SYGVKD. DNA of the CDR3: TGTGCCATCAGTGAAAACAGGGGCTCCTACAATGAGCAGTTCTTC. Translating gives CAISENRGSYNEQFF.

The chain joins TRBV10-3 to TRBJ2-2; TRBD1 matches 8 bases. This CDR3 comprises 17 residues. Trimming at V came to 7 bases and at J to 5 bases, leaving 15 bases not matched to a gene. CDR1 ENHRY and CDR2 SYGVKD come from the germline V gene. CDR3 residues: CAITGAQGARGTGELFF. The DNA of the CDR3 is TGTGCCATCACCGGAGCGCAGGGGGCACGGGGGACCGGGGAGCTGTTTTTT.

The J gene is TRBJ1-2, the V gene TRBV21-1. TRBV21-1 is a known pseudogene. The CDR3 length is 16 residues. The CDR3 nucleotides are TGTGCCAGCAGCAAAGCTGGGCAGGGAGAGAACTATGGCTACACCTTC. It specifies CASSKAGQGENYGYTF.

J is TRBJ1-3 and V is TRBV7-2; D remains ambiguous. CDR1 is SGHTA, CDR2 FQGNSA, per germline. The CDR3 covers 16 residues. V lost 2 bases, J lost 0 bases, and 11 bases lay in between. CDR3 residues: CASSLSVGSSGNTIYF. The CDR3 DNA reads TGTGCCAGCAGCTTAAGCGTGGGGAGCTCTGGAAACACCATATATTTT.

This clone was seen just once. The V call is TRBV27, the J call TRBJ2-4; possibly TRBD2 for D (7 bases). Germline CDR1 and CDR2: MNHEY and SMNVEV (reference sequence). The CDR3 contains 14 residues. V was clipped by 10 bases and J by 6 bases, with 19 bases between them. CDR3 bases: TGTGCCACCCGAGGGGGGGCGAGGTTAAACATTCAGTACTTC. It encodes CATRGGARLNIQYF.

The rearrangement joins TRBV18 to TRBJ2-5, with D unclear. The CDR3 length is 13 residues. In germline, CDR1 is KGHSH, CDR2 LQKENI. Trimming took off 3 bases at V and 2 bases at J, with 7 bases between the two ends. Here the CDR3 reads CASSPLWQETQYF. In nucleotides, the CDR3 is TGTGCCAGCTCACCCCTGTGGCAAGAGACCCAGTACTTC. The complete variable domain, with remaining parts taken from reference TRBV18 and TRBJ2-5, reads NAGVMQNPRHLVRRRGQEARLRCSPMKGHSHVYWYRQLPEEGLKFMVYLQKENIIDESGMPKERFSAEFPKEGPSILRIQQVVRGDSAAYFCASSPLWQETQYFGPGTRLLVL.

The chain is built from TRBV4-3 and TRBJ1-2; unclear D gene. This CDR3 has 15 amino acids. The germline V gene has CDR1 LGHNA and CDR2 YSLEER. Trimming took 0 bases from V and 4 from J, leaving 12 bases between them. This CDR3 reads CASSQDEASPYGYTF. Here the CDR3 DNA reads TGCGCCAGCAGCCAAGATGAGGCCAGCCCCTATGGCTACACCTTC.

This rearrangement joins TRBV9 to TRBJ1-1; TRBD1 is a possible D gene (5 bases). The germline gives CDR1 SGDLS, CDR2 YYNGEE. The CDR3 spans 13 residues. The V and J ends lost 3 bases and 6 bases respectively, with 12 bases between them. The CDR3 loop is CASSATAGAEAFF. The CDR3, as DNA: TGTGCCAGCAGCGCGACAGCAGGCGCTGAAGCTTTCTTT.

The chain has TRBV6-6 and TRBJ2-7; 11 bases align to TRBD2. This CDR3 region has 14 residues. The germline CDR1 and CDR2 sequences are MNHNY and SVGAGI (reference sequence). The junction had 5 bases not matched to a gene; V was cut back by 7 bases and J by 3 bases. This CDR3 is CASTGLAEHYEQYF. CDR3 DNA sequence: TGTGCCAGCACGGGACTAGCGGAACACTACGAGCAGTACTTC.

V and J are TRBV5-8 and TRBJ1-2, with a tentative D call TRBD1 (5 bases). The CDR3 extends over 12 amino acids. Trimming removed 4 bases at V and 2 bases at J, with 6 bases between. Germline lookup yields CDR1 SGHTS and CDR2 YDEGEE. CDR3 region: CASSGGNYGYTF. CDR3 DNA: TGTGCCAGCAGCGGGGGGAACTATGGCTACACCTTC. Based on the CDR3 plus reference TRBV5-8 and TRBJ1-2, the full variable domain is EAGVTQSPTHLIKTRGQQATLRCSPISGHTSVYWYQQALGLGLQFLLWYDEGEERNRGNFPPRFSGRQFPNYSSELNVNALELEDSALYLCASSGGNYGYTFGSGTRLTVV.

This clone has a single count. The V and J genes are TRBV2 and TRBJ1-5, with a weak D call TRBD1 (6 bases). Trimming removed 6 bases from V and 1 base from J, with 16 bases in between. The germline CDR1 and CDR2 sequences are SNHLY and FYNNEI. This CDR3 region has 16 residues. CDR3 in amino acids: CASRPRGTLSNQPQHF. The CDR3 nucleotides read TGTGCCAGCAGACCCAGGGGTACGCTGAGCAATCAGCCCCAGCATTTT.

The chain couples TRBV7-9 to TRBJ2-1; D call uncertain. The V end lost 5 bases, the J end lost 8 bases, and 19 bases lay between the germline ends. The CDR3 totals 15 residues. Looked up from germline, CDR1 is SEHNR and CDR2 is FQNEAQ (reference sequence). The CDR3 region is CASSPSPLRRDEQFF. DNA for the CDR3: TGTGCCAGCAGCCCTAGTCCTTTGCGACGGGATGAGCAGTTCTTC.

The gene calls are TRBV5-1 and TRBJ2-2, with TRBD1 identical over 11 bases. Germline CDR1 SGHRS, CDR2 YFSETQ. This CDR3 contains 16 residues. With V trimmed by 0 bases and J by 6 bases, 4 bases remained unmatched. In nucleotides, the CDR3 is TGCGCCAGCAGCTTGGCCTCGGGACAGGGGGCCGGGGAGCTGTTTTTT. Translating gives CASSLASGQGAGELFF.

The chain couples TRBV5-4 to TRBJ2-1; 15 nucleotides agree with TRBD2. With V trimmed by 10 bases and J by 2 bases, 16 bases remained unmatched. Germline CDR1 SGHNT, CDR2 YYREEE (reference sequence). CDR3 size: 19 residues. This chain's CDR3 is CAGSDGLAGGYYPYNEQFF. Here the CDR3 DNA reads TGTGCCGGGTCGGACGGACTAGCGGGGGGGTATTACCCCTACAATGAGCAGTTCTTC.

The chain is built from TRBV5-1 and TRBJ2-5; 13 bases agree with TRBD2. V lost 3 bases to trimming and J lost 1 base; unmatched junction nucleotides: 3. The CDR3 totals 16 residues. Looked up from germline, CDR1 is SGHRS and CDR2 is YFSETQ. CDR3 DNA sequence: TGCGCCAGCAGCTCCGGGACTAGCGGGGTCCAAGAGACCCAGTACTTC. It codes for CASSSGTSGVQETQYF.